This paragraph covers one TCR beta chain sequence. As yet, its antigen is unknown. CD45RO-CCR7+CD27+CD95- cells counted as naive CD8+ T cells. This record comes from a study of CXCR3-negative and CXCR3-positive naive CD8 T cells. Study-wide points: Comparably high diversity marked both naive subsets, whereas memory CD8+ cells had much lower diversity. Memory cells diverged, while naive CXCR3-positive and CXCR3-negative cells had similar TRBV-TRBJ usage. When CXCR3-positive naive cells were set against CXCR3-negative naive cells, the former had more hydrophobic TRB CDR3s.

5' RACE with UMI labels generated the TRB cDNA libraries. TCRdb reprocessed the 5' RACE reads and keeps a single row for each CDR3 protein, giving no DNA. The ten top clones account for 1.1%, within a sample of fewer than 95,000 distinct CDR3 sequences. This TCR derives from a human donor in good health. Some clones in this sample may be carry-over from other donors' samples. The sample was naive CXCR3- CD8+ T cells from blood. Subset denoted: CD45RO-CCR7+CD27+CD95- naive CD8+ T cells lacking CXCR3 (TNR3-).

The CDR3 is CASSTGPRPEQFF. This sequence joins TRBV25-1 and TRBJ2-1; there is no DNA to check the TCRdb D call of TRBD1. CDR1 is MGHDK, CDR2 SYGVNS, per germline. The CDR3 covers 13 residues.